Detailed here is one T cell receptor beta chain. The antigen is undetermined. These data come from a study of blood T cells in healthy people across ages. About the research overall: About one barcoded beta molecule per two T cells was captured by template switching. Study-wide points: Relative to aged donors, long-lived donors carried more naive CD4+ cells and displayed higher diversity. Naive T cell percentage by flow cytometry tracked strongly with beta diversity.

Next came a second PCR, run for about 7 to 12 cycles, which used a sample-barcoded 5' primer along with a J-beta primer mix. A tag from a template-switch adaptor with 12 random nucleotides marked each cDNA molecule. TCRdb itself ran the 5' RACE reads through MiXCR, one entry per CDR3 protein. The data show about 1 million distinct CDR3 sequences, around 43% seen once. The germline gives CDR1 MGHRA, CDR2 YSYEKL. This CDR3 has 13 amino acids. Trimming left V 1 base short and J 2 bases short, with 5 bases between. This clonotype was obtained from a woman aged 60-75 years in good health. Source material: blood. This sequence joins TRBV4-1 and TRBJ1-2; D unclear. The CDR3 sequence is CASSQVANYGYTF. CDR3 bases: TGCGCCAGCAGCCAAGTAGCCAACTATGGCTACACCTTC.